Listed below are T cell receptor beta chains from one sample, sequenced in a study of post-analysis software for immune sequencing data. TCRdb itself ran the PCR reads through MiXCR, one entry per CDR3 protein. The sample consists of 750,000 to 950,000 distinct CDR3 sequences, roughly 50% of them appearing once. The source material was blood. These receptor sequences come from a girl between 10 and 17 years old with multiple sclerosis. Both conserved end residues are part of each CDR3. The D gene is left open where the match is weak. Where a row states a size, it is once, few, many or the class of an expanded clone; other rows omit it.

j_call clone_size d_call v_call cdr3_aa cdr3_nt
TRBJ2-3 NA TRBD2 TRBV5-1 CASSNRGGSTDTQYF TGCGCCAGCAGCAATCGCGGGGGAAGCACAGATACGCAGTATTTT
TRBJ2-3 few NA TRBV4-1 CASSQVRSADTQYF TGCGCCAGCAGCCAAGTTCGTTCGGCGGATACGCAGTATTTT
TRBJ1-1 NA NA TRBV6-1 CASSQGRVLHTEAFF TGTGCCAGCAGCCAAGGGCGGGTATTGCACACTGAAGCTTTCTTT
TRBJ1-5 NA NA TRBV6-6 CASSYSPGRGQPQHF TGTGCCAGCAGTTACTCACCAGGGAGGGGGCAGCCCCAGCATTTT
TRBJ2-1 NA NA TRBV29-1 CSVIAAVSYNEQFF TGCAGCGTTATAGCGGCCGTCTCCTACAATGAGCAGTTCTTC
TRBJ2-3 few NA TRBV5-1 CASSLGPGAHTQYF TGCGCCAGCAGCTTGGGACCCGGGGCCCATACGCAGTATTTT
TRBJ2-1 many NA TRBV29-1 CSVDLTPNEQFF TGCAGCGTTGATTTGACTCCCAATGAGCAGTTCTTC
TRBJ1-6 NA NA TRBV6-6 CASSYSWERSYNSPLHF TGTGCCAGCAGTTACTCGTGGGAGAGGTCCTATAATTCACCCCTCCACTTT
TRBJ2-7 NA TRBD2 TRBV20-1 CSAPPAGTTYEQYF TGCAGTGCCCCCCCTGCAGGGACTACCTACGAGCAGTACTTC
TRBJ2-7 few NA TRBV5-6 CASSESGRGYEQYF TGTGCCAGCAGCGAATCCGGAAGGGGCTACGAGCAGTACTTC
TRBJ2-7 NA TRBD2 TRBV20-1 CSARDRSGGNYEQYF TGCAGTGCTAGAGATAGGAGCGGGGGGAACTACGAGCAGTACTTC
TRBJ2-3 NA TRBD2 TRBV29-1 CSVAGGLLSRTDTQYF TGCAGCGTTGCGGGGGGGTTACTATCTCGGACAGATACGCAGTATTTT
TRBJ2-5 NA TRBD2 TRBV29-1 CSAGLAGVIETQYF TGCAGCGCCGGACTAGCGGGAGTTATCGAGACCCAGTACTTC
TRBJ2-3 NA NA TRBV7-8 CASSPRKGSGTDTQYF TGTGCCAGCAGCCCCCGGAAGGGGTCGGGCACAGATACGCAGTATTTT
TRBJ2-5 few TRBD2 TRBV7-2 CASSWGTSVGGETQYF TGTGCCAGCAGCTGGGGGACTAGCGTTGGGGGGGAGACCCAGTACTTC
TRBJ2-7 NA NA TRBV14 CASSQGHGAYEQYF TGTGCCAGCAGCCAGGGTCACGGAGCCTACGAGCAGTACTTC
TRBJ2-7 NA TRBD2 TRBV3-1 CASSHDRYQGTSGGVEQYF TGTGCCAGCAGCCACGACCGGTACCAAGGGACTAGCGGAGGAGTCGAGCAGTACTTC
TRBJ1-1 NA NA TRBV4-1 CASSQDSGLVTEAFF TGCGCCAGCAGCCAAGATTCAGGTCTAGTCACTGAAGCTTTCTTT
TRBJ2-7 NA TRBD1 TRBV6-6 CAIKGQASTEQYF TGTGCCATCAAAGGACAGGCCTCTACTGAGCAGTACTTC
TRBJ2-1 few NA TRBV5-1 CASSAPVAPRGPHNEQFF TGCGCCAGCTCCGCCCCGGTGGCCCCCAGGGGTCCCCACAATGAGCAGTTCTTC
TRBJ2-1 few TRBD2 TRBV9 CASTSGRASNEQFF TGTGCCAGCACTAGCGGGAGGGCCTCCAATGAGCAGTTCTTC
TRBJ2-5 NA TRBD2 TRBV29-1 CSVLSTSGGARQETQYF TGCAGCGTTCTTTCGACTAGCGGGGGGGCGCGGCAAGAGACCCAGTACTTC
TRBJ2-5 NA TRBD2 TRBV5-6 CASSLAGAAGGSETQYF TGTGCCAGCAGCTTGGCCGGGGCAGCGGGAGGCTCAGAGACCCAGTACTTC
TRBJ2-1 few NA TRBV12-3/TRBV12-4 CASETRGGLGSQFF TGTGCCAGCGAGACTAGGGGTGGACTCGGATCGCAGTTCTTC
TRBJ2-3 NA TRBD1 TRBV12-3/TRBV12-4 CASSRDRGRGTDTQYF TGTGCCAGCTCCCGGGACAGGGGAAGGGGCACAGATACGCAGTATTTT
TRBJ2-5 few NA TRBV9 CASGDALETQYF TGTGCCAGCGGGGACGCCTTAGAGACCCAGTACTTC
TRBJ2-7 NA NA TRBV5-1 CASSPLGIGQYF TGCGCCAGCAGCCCCCTCGGAATAGGGCAGTACTTC
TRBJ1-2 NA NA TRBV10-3 CAISARGGPNDGYTF TGTGCCATCAGTGCAAGGGGGGGGCCTAACGATGGCTACACCTTC
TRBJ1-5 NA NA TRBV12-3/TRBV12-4 CASSLAPTDQPQHF TGTGCCAGCAGTTTAGCGCCCACGGATCAGCCCCAGCATTTT
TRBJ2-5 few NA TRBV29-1 CSVATGAPGWLETQYF TGCAGCGTTGCAACCGGGGCCCCTGGGTGGCTAGAGACCCAGTACTTC
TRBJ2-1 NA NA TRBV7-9 CASSLVGSREQFF TGTGCCAGCAGCTTAGTTGGCTCCCGAGAGCAGTTCTTC
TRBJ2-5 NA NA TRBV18 CTSSPRDGKETQYF TGTACCAGCTCACCACGGGACGGAAAAGAGACCCAGTACTTC
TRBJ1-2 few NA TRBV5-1 CASSLDRGGGYTF TGCGCCAGCAGCTTGGACCGTGGCGGTGGCTACACCTTC
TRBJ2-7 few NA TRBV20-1 CSAISRYEQYF TGCAGTGCCATTAGTAGGTACGAGCAGTACTTC
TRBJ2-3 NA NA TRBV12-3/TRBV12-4 CASSSHGQTDTQYF TGTGCCAGCAGTTCCCATGGACAGACAGATACGCAGTATTTT
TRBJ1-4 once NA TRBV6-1 CASSEGSQFATNEKLFF TGTGCCAGCAGTGAGGGATCACAGTTTGCAACTAATGAAAAACTGTTTTTT
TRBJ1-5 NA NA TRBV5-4 CASSLGGMGQPQHF TGTGCCAGCAGCTTAGGAGGGATGGGGCAGCCCCAGCATTTT
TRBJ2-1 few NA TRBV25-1 CASSVGGINEQFF TGTGCCAGCTCAGTTGGGGGGATAAATGAGCAGTTCTTC
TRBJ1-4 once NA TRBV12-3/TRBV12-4 CASSETGPPREKLFF TGTGCCAGCAGTGAAACAGGGCCCCCTAGAGAAAAACTGTTTTTT
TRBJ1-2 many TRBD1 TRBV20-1 CSVDREVGYTF TGCAGTGTCGACAGGGAGGTTGGCTACACCTTC
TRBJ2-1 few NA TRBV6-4 CASSEGGVLQGEQFF TGTGCCAGCAGTGAAGGGGGGGTCCTACAGGGTGAGCAGTTCTTC
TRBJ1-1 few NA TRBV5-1 CASSLVGVGDTEAFF TGCGCCAGCAGCTTGGTTGGGGTAGGGGACACTGAAGCTTTCTTT
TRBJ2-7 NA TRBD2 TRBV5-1 CASSWGTSGGPEQYF TGCGCCAGCAGCTGGGGGACTAGCGGGGGACCCGAGCAGTACTTC
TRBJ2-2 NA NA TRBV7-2 CASSIPSGAGTGELFF TGTGCCAGCAGCATACCTTCGGGGGCCGGGACCGGGGAGCTGTTTTTT
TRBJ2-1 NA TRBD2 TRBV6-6 CASAGTSGRRYNEQFF TGTGCCAGCGCTGGGACTAGCGGGAGACGCTACAATGAGCAGTTCTTC
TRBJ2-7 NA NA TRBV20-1 CSAREVDGAYF TGCAGTGCTAGAGAGGTAGACGGGGCGTACTTC
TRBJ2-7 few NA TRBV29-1 CSVVADYEQYF TGCAGCGTTGTGGCCGACTACGAGCAGTACTTC
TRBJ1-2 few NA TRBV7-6 CASSLGKGNYGYTF TGTGCCAGCAGCTTAGGCAAAGGGAACTATGGCTACACCTTC
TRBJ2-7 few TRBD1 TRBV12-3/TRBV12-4 CASSSGTVSVEQYF TGTGCCAGCAGTTCCGGGACAGTAAGCGTCGAGCAGTACTTC
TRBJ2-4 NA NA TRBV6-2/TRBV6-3 CASSYPGKVQYF TGTGCCAGCAGTTACCCGGGGAAGGTTCAGTACTTC
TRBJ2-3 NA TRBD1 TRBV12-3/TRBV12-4 CASSQRDRWSDTQYF TGTGCCAGCAGCCAAAGGGACAGGTGGTCGGATACGCAGTATTTT
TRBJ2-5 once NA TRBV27 CASSFVGAQETQYF TGTGCCAGCAGCTTCGTGGGGGCCCAAGAGACCCAGTACTTC
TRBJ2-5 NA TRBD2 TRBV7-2 CASTKMRGWGETQYF TGTGCCAGCACCAAGATGCGGGGGTGGGGAGAGACCCAGTACTTC
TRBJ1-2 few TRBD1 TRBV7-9 CASSTRSGGLEGYTF TGTGCCAGCAGCACCCGTTCAGGGGGCCTAGAAGGCTACACCTTC
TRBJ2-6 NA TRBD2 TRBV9 CASSVGTSVSSGANVLTF TGTGCCAGCAGCGTCGGGACTAGCGTAAGCTCTGGGGCCAACGTCCTGACTTTC
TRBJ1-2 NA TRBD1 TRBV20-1 CSAREETGVQGYTF TGCAGTGCTAGAGAGGAGACAGGGGTTCAGGGCTACACCTTC